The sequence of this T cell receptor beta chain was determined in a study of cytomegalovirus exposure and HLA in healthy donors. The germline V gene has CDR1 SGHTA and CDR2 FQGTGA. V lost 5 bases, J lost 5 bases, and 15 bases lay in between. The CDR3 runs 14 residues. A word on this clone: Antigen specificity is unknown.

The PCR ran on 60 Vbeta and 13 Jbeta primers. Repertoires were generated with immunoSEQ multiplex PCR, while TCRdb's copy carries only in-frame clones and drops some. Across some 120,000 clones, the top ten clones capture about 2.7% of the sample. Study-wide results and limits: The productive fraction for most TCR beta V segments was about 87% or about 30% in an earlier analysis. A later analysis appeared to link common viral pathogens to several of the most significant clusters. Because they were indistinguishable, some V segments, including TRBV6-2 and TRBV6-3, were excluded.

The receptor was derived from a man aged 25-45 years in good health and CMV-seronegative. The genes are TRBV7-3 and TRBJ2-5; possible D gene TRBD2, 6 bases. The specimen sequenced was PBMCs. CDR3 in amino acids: CASSKGLARETQYF. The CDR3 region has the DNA TGTGCCAGCAGCAAGGGGCTAGCGAGGGAGACCCAGTACTTC.